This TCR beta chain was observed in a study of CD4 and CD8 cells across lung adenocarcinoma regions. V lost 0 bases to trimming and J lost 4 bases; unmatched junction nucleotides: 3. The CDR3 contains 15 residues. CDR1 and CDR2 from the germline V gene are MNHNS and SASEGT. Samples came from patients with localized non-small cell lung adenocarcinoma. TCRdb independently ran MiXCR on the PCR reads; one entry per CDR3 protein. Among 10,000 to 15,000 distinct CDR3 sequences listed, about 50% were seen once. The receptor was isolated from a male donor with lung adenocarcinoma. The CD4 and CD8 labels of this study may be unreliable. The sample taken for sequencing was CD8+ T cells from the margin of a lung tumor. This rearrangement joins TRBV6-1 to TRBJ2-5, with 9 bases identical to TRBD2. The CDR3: CASSEASGSVETQYF. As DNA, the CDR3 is TGTGCCAGCAGTGAAGCTAGCGGGAGTGTAGAGACCCAGTACTTC.